This section outlines one T cell receptor beta chain sequence together with its context. Its antigen is unknown. The authors ran a second PCR of about 6 to 11 cycles using a sample-barcoded 5' primer and a J-beta primer mix. One entry per CDR3 protein, called by TCRdb with MiXCR from the 5' RACE reads. The sample lists nearly 1 million distinct CDR3 sequences; approximately 50% were seen once. The CDR3 loop spans 15 amino acids. Unmatched junction bases numbered 12, after V lost 4 bases and J lost 7 bases. The germline CDR1 and CDR2 sequences are MNHNS and SASEGT. These data are taken from a study of blood T cells in healthy people across ages. Study results and limitations: Among T cells, TCR beta diversity per million cells dropped roughly linearly as age rose.

The sequence was collected from a woman between 55 and 75 years old in good health. The sequencing input was blood. This chain links TRBV6-1 with TRBJ2-5; TRBD1 aligns across 7 bases. The CDR3 DNA is TGTGCCAGCAGTGGGGGCAGGGGGTTGGAAGTGACCCAGTACTTC. This encodes CASSGGRGLEVTQYF.